This T cell receptor (beta chain) was identified in a study of naive and memory T cell subsets. Study outcomes and limitations: TCR transcript changes with activation or differentiation may affect this RNA method.

RNA was extracted from under 3 ml of whole blood of healthy adults. A UMI-containing oligonucleotide was joined by 3' ligation to the TCR cDNA template. Alpha and beta constant region primers primed reverse transcription for blood and skin samples. TCRdb ran MiXCR on the 5' RACE reads and lists one entry per CDR3 protein. In the table there are about 22,000 distinct CDR3 sequences, around 4% of which are singletons. The CDR3 length is 15 residues. CDR1 and CDR2 from the germline V gene are SGHAT and FQNNGV. Trimming removed 5 bases at V and 4 bases at J, with 18 bases between. This clonotype was detected many times. Its antigen is not known.

This receptor was identified in a male donor in good health. This chain uses TRBV11-2 with TRBJ2-7, with D unresolved. CDR3 loop: CASSQIGPALYEQYF. The CDR3 nucleotides read TGTGCCAGCAGCCAGATCGGACCGGCTTTATACGAGCAGTACTTC.